One sample yielded the 24 T cell receptor gamma chains listed below, sequenced in a study of intestinal T cells in coeliac disease. Using 150 to 200 ng of biopsy DNA, TRG was amplified with LymphoTrack primers. TCRdb reprocessed the multiplex PCR reads using CATT. The sample comprises fewer than 550 gamma-chain clones, about half of which are singletons, and 40% rests with the top ten. Ten formalin-fixed paraffin-embedded scrolls, each 5 µm thick, supplied each case's genomic DNA. The sample comprised a duodenal biopsy. Every receptor here comes from a human donor who served as a control with a normal duodenal biopsy, not a healthy volunteer.

This clone came up a few times. J is TRGJ1 or TRGJ2 and V is TRGV2. The trim removed 0 bases at V and 6 bases at J, leaving 11 bases unmatched. CDR3 length: 15 amino acids. CDR1 is EGSNGY and CDR2 is YDSYNSKV in the germline V gene. CDR3: CATWDGPFFCYKKLF. The CDR3 DNA follows: TGTGCCACCTGGGACGGGCCCTTTTTTTGTTATAAGAAACTCTTT.

This clone was seen a single time. The chain links TRGV11 to TRGJP2. TRGV11 carries the ORF label, with uncertain function. V gave up 0 bases and J gave up 4 bases; unmatched junction bases: 11. The CDR3 contains 18 residues. CDR3 amino acids: CACWIRHKREFSDWIKTF. CDR3 coding DNA: TGTGCCTGCTGGATTAGGCACAAGAGGGAGTTTAGTGATTGGATCAAGACGTTT.

The chain recombines TRGV10 with TRGJ1 or TRGJ2. TRGV10 is reported as an ORF; its role is uncertain. The V and J ends lost 8 bases and 9 bases, in that order; junction bases with no gene match: 17. The CDR3 runs to 14 residues. The CDR3 region is CAAWDFNFFIKKLF. The CDR3 region has the DNA TGTGCTGCGTGGGATTTTAACTTTTTTATTAAGAAACTCTTT.

The rearrangement uses TRGV9 and TRGJ1 or TRGJ2. Germline loops: CDR1 GITISATS, CDR2 ISYDGTV (reference sequence). This CDR3 spans 12 amino acids. The CDR3, as DNA: TGTGCTCTTGGTGGGCCTAGCACTAAGAAACTCTTT. Amino acid sequence: CALGGPSTKKLF.

This clone has just a few counts. The protein TCRdb gives is from a much larger clone and does not agree with this DNA's translation at residue 8, likely a read error; the protein shown here comes from the DNA. This chain links TRGV8 with TRGJ1 or TRGJ2. CDR1 is VENAVY, CDR2 YDSYNSRV, per germline. The CDR3 is made up of 12 amino acids. Unmatched junction bases numbered 7, after V lost 3 bases and J lost 8 bases. CDR3 DNA: TGTGCCACCTGGGATGGGGATCATAAGAAACTCTTT. It specifies CATWDGDHKKLF.

V usage is TRGV2 and J usage is TRGJ1 or TRGJ2. From germline, CDR1 is EGSNGY and CDR2 YDSYNSKV. V dropped 5 bases and J dropped 4; count of bases not matched to a gene: 11. This CDR3 has 14 residues. CDR3 amino acids: CATWGRPRYYKKLF. The CDR3 nucleotides read TGTGCCACCTGGGGACGCCCGCGGTATTATAAGAAACTCTTT.

The chain recombines TRGV10 with TRGJ1 or TRGJ2. TRGV10 is assigned to the ORF class and has an uncertain function. This CDR3 comprises 11 residues. Trimming removed 8 bases from V and 10 bases from J; junction bases left unmatched: 9. The CDR3 DNA reads TGTGCTGCGTGGGATAATAGAAAGAAACTCTTT. Amino acid sequence: CAAWDNRKKLF.

The chain uses TRGV9 and TRGJ1 or TRGJ2. Per germline, CDR1 GITISATS and CDR2 ISYDGTV (reference sequence). The length of the CDR3 is 17 residues. The ends lost 2 bases at V and 0 bases at J; junction bases unmatched: 13. The CDR3 loop is CALWEGAPGPNYYKKLF. The DNA of the CDR3 is TGTGCCTTGTGGGAGGGTGCACCTGGCCCGAATTATTATAAGAAACTCTTT.

This chain joins TRGV11 and TRGJP2. TRGV11 is an open reading frame whose function is uncertain. J gave up 7 bases and V 0 bases, and 14 bases lay outside the gene matches. The CDR3 contains 18 residues. As DNA, the CDR3 is TGTGCCTGCTGGATTAGGCACAAGAGGAGTCTAGTTGATTGGATCAAGACGTTT. It translates to CACWIRHKRSLVDWIKTF.

As to this clone: This may arise from a read error, as a much more abundant clone is one base away. The chain combines TRGV4 with TRGJ1 or TRGJ2. V dropped 0 bases and J dropped 4; count of bases not matched to a gene: 9. Per germline, CDR1 EGSTGY and CDR2 YDSYTSSV. This CDR3 is built from 15 residues. The CDR3 DNA sequence: TGTGCCACCTGGGATGGGCCTCTCCTCTATTATAAGAAACTCTTT. It specifies CATWDGPLLYYKKLF.

There are a few counts of this clone. This may arise from a read error, as a much more abundant clone is one base away. This chain joins TRGV8 and TRGJ1 or TRGJ2. This CDR3 has 13 residues. Germline CDR1 VENAVY, CDR2 YDSYNSRV. CDR3 sequence (DNA): TGTGCCACCTGGCCACAGAATTATTATAAGAAACTCTTC. This sequence encodes CATWPQNYYKKLF.

This chain links TRGV10 with TRGJ1 or TRGJ2. TRGV10 is sorted into the ORF group, with uncertain function. Germline trimming cut 8 bases from V and 7 bases from J; bases unmatched to any gene: 12. The CDR3 is 13 amino acids. Here the CDR3 DNA reads TGTGCTGCGTGGATGGCGTCGATATATAAGAAACTCTTT. It encodes CAAWMASIYKKLF.

The genes are TRGV10 and TRGJ1 or TRGJ2. TRGV10 qualifies as an ORF whose function is uncertain. The CDR3 consists of 13 residues. The V gene end was trimmed by 9 bases and the J gene end by 4 bases; junction bases not matched to a gene: 10. CDR3 in amino acids: CAACGARYYKKLF. In DNA, the CDR3 is TGTGCTGCGTGCGGAGCGCGATATTATAAGAAACTCTTT.

This chain links TRGV8 with TRGJP1. This CDR3 contains 13 residues. The V segment lost 0 bases and the J segment 15 bases; nucleotides outside the gene matches: 10. Germline CDR1 is VENAVY and CDR2 is YDSYNSRV. This CDR3 is CATWDRPDTLKIF. CDR3 in DNA: TGTGCCACCTGGGATAGGCCTGACACGCTCAAGATATTT.

This clone came up once. The chain joins TRGV10 to TRGJP1. TRGV10 is sorted into the ORF group, with uncertain function. This CDR3 has 20 residues. Trimming cost V 8 bases and J 4 bases; bases outside gene matches: 26. The CDR3 coding sequence is TGTGCTGCGTGGGAATATACGGACGAGGGGGAGTCCGGCACTGGTTGGTTCAAGATATTT. Amino acids: CAAWEYTDEGESGTGWFKIF.

The chain recombines TRGV10 with TRGJ1 or TRGJ2. TRGV10 is reported as an ORF; its role is uncertain. With V trimmed by 8 bases and J by 3 bases, 11 bases remained unmatched. This CDR3 region has 14 residues. CDR3: CAAWVCTRYYKKLF. CDR3 in DNA: TGTGCTGCGTGGGTTTGCACCCGTTATTATAAGAAACTCTTT.

By share of the sample, this clone is hyperexpanded (1% or more). The V and J genes are TRGV5 and TRGJP1. V gave up 0 bases and J gave up 8 bases; unmatched junction bases: 15. Germline CDR1 and CDR2: VINAFY and YDVSNSKD. CDR3 size: 17 residues. CDR3 residues: CATWDRQVGRGGWFKIF. The CDR3 region has the DNA TGTGCCACCTGGGACAGGCAAGTTGGAAGGGGGGGTTGGTTCAAGATATTT.

By frequency in the sample, this clone is hyperexpanded. This same CDR3 is encoded by further DNA sequences in the sample. V usage is TRGV2 and J usage is TRGJ1 or TRGJ2. The CDR3 contains 14 residues. The ends lost 0 bases at V and 0 bases at J; junction bases unmatched: 2. CDR1 EGSNGY and CDR2 YDSYNSKV come from the germline V gene. Here the CDR3 reads CATWDGLNYYKKLF. In nucleotides, the CDR3 is TGTGCCACCTGGGACGGGCTGAATTATTATAAGAAACTCTTT.

This clone occurred a few times. This rearrangement joins TRGV8 to TRGJP1. The CDR3 contains 10 residues. CDR1 and CDR2 (germline): VENAVY, YDSYNSRV. The CDR3, as DNA: TGTGCACCTGGGATCGGGTTCAAGATATTT. Translated: CAPGIGFKIF.

Only a few counts were recorded for this clone. The V and J genes are TRGV5 and TRGJ1 or TRGJ2. The CDR3 has 14 amino acids. The V and J ends lost 6 bases and 3 bases, in that order; junction bases with no gene match: 11. CDR1 and CDR2 (germline): VINAFY, YDVSNSKD. CDR3 nucleotide sequence: TGTGCCACCTGGTCCAGAATGGTTTATTATAAGAAACTCTTT. Translation gives CATWSRMVYYKKLF.

CDR3 DNA: TGTGCCTTGTGGGAGATTTTCTATTATAAGAAACTCTTT. It is translated as CALWEIFYYKKLF. V and J are TRGV9 and TRGJ1 or TRGJ2. Trimming at V came to 3 bases and at J to 4 bases, leaving 6 bases not matched to a gene. Germline values: CDR1 GITISATS, CDR2 ISYDGTV (reference sequence). The CDR3 runs to 13 residues.

The sample holds a few counts of this clone. TCRdb pairs this DNA with a much larger clone's protein that differs at residue 3, likely a read error; the protein shown was translated from the DNA. The chain recombines TRGV2 with TRGJ1 or TRGJ2. The germline gives CDR1 EGSNGY, CDR2 YDSYNSKV. This CDR3 has 14 residues. CDR3 in DNA: TGTGCCGCCTGGGACGGGCTGAATTATTATAAGAAACTCTTT. Amino acid sequence: CAAWDGLNYYKKLF.

This clone has a handful of counts. The chain recombines TRGV10 with TRGJ1 or TRGJ2. TRGV10 is flagged as an ORF with uncertain function. There are 13 residues in the CDR3. The junction had 5 bases not matched to a gene; V was cut back by 8 bases and J by 0 bases. The CDR3 DNA reads TGTGCTGCGTGGGGTACGAATTATTATAAGAAACTCTTT. As protein: CAAWGTNYYKKLF.

In its sample, this clone is hyperexpanded. This CDR3 is also generated by other DNA sequences in the sample. The CDR3, as DNA: TGTGCCACCTGGGACGGGCAAAATTATTATAAGAAACTCTTT. Its protein is CATWDGQNYYKKLF. The rearrangement joins TRGV2 to TRGJ1 or TRGJ2. V dropped 0 bases and J dropped 1; count of bases not matched to a gene: 3. The CDR3 is made up of 14 amino acids. The V gene's germline CDR1 is EGSNGY and CDR2 YDSYNSKV.